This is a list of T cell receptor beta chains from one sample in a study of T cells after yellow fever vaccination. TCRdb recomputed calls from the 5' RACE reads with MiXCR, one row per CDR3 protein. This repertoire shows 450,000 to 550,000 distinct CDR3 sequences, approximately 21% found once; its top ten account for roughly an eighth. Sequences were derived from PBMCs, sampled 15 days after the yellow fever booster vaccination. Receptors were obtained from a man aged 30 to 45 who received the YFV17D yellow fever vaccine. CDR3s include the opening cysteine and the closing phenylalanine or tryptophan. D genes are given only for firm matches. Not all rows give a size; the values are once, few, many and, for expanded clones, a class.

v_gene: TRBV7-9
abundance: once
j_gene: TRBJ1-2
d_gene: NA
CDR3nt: TGTGCCAGCAGCTTGGACGGCATCCGTTCCTCTAACTATGGCTACACCTTC
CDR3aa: CASSLDGIRSSNYGYTF

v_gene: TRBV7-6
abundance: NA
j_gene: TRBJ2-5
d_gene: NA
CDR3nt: TGTGCCAGCAGCCCCGGGACGGAAAATTGGGATCGGACCCAGTACTTC
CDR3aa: CASSPGTENWDRTQYF

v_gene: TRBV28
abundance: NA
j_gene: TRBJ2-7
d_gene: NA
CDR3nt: TGTGCCAGCGGGTGGAGCGAGCAGTACTTC
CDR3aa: CASGWSEQYF

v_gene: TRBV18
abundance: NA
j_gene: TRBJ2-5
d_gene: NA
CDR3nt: TGTGCCAGCTCACCATTCCTAGAGACCCAGTACTTC
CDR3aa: CASSPFLETQYF

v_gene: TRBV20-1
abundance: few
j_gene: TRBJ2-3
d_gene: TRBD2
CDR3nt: TGCAGTGCTCCGCGACTAGCGGGAGCAGATACGCAGTATTTT
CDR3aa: CSAPRLAGADTQYF

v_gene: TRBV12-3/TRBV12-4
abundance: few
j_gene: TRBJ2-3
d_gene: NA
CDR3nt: TGTGCCAGCAGTTTAGGCAGGGAGGCAGATACGCAGTATTTT
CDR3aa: CASSLGREADTQYF

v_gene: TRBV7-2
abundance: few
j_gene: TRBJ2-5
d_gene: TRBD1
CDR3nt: TGTGCCAGCAGCTACATGACAGGGGGCCTCCAAGAGACCCAGTACTTC
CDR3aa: CASSYMTGGLQETQYF

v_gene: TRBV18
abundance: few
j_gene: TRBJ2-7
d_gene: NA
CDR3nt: TGTGCCAGCTCACCACCGGGCAGGGTCGCAACCTACGAGCAGTACTTC
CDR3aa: CASSPPGRVATYEQYF

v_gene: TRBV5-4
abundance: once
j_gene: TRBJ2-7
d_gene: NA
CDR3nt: TGTGCCAGCAGCTTGGACCCCGGCGGGGCCGGAAACGAGCAGTACTTC
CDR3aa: CASSLDPGGAGNEQYF

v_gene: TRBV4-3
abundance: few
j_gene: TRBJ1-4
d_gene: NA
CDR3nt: TGCGCCAGCAGCCAAGGAATTGCAACTAATGAAAAACTGTTTTTT
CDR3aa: CASSQGIATNEKLFF

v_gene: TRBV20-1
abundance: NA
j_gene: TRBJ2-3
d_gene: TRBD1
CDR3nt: TGCAGTGCTAGGCCTATACAGGGGGATACGCAGTATTTT
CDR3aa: CSARPIQGDTQYF

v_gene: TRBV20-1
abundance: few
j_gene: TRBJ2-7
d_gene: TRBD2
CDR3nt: TGCAGTGCTAGAAGGGGACTAGCGGGAGGTATAGGGGACGAGCAGTACTTC
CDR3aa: CSARRGLAGGIGDEQYF

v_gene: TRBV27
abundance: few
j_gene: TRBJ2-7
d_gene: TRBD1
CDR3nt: TGTGCCAGCAGTTCCACCTGGGACAGTTCCTACGAGCAGTACTTC
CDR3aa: CASSSTWDSSYEQYF

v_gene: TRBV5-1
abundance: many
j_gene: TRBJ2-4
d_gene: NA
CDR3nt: TGCGCCAGCAGCTTGGATGGGTTCGGCCGGACCAAAAACATTCAGTACTTC
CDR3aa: CASSLDGFGRTKNIQYF

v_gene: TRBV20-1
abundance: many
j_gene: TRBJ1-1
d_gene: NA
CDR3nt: TGCAGTGCCCACCGAGGGGCCGCGAACACTGAAGCTTTCTTT
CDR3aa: CSAHRGAANTEAFF

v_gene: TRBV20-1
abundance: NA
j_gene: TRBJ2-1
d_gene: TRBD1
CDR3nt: TGCAGTGCTGCCGACAGGGCGGGCAATGAGCAGTTCTTC
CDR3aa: CSAADRAGNEQFF

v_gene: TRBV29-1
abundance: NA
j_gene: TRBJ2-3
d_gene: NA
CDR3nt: TGCAGCGCCCTGGGCAGGATAGGGGATACGCAGTATTTT
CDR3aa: CSALGRIGDTQYF

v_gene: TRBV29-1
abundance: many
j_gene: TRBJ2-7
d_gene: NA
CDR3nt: TGCAGCGTTGAAGACAGGGGAAGGGGCTACGAGCAGTACTTC
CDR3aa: CSVEDRGRGYEQYF

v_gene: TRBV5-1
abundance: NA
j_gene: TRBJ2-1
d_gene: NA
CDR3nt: TGCGCCAGCAGCTTGGGCGGGGACCCCTACAATGAGCAGTTCTTC
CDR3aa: CASSLGGDPYNEQFF

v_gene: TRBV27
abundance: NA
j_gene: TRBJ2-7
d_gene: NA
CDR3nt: TGTGCCAGCAGTGAACGACAAACAGGCCCCTACGAGCAGTACTTC
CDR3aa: CASSERQTGPYEQYF

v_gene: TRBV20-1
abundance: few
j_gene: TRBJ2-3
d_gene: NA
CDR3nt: TGCAGTGCTCCGCCGGGACTCAATACGCAGTATTTT
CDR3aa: CSAPPGLNTQYF

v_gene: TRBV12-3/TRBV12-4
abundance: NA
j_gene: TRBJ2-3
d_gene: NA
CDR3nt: TGTGCCAGCAGTTTAGTAGCGGCTACACGAGATACGCAGTATTTT
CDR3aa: CASSLVAATRDTQYF

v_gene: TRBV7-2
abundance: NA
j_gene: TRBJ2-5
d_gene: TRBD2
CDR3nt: TGTGCCAGCACCCCCAGAGGGAGGGGACCTCTAGAGACCCAGTACTTC
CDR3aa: CASTPRGRGPLETQYF

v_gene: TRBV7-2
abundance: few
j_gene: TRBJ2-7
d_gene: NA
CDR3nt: TGTGCCAGCAGCTTATCCGCGGGCTACGCTGGGGAGCAGTACTTC
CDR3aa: CASSLSAGYAGEQYF

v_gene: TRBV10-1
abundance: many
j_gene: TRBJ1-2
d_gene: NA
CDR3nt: TGCGCCAGCAGTAAAGTCTTGGACAGAACCTATGGCTACACCTTC
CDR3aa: CASSKVLDRTYGYTF

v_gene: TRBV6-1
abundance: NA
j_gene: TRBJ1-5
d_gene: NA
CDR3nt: TGTGCCAGCGGCAGGGGAGGCAATCAGCCCCAGCATTTT
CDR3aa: CASGRGGNQPQHF